This T cell receptor (beta chain) was documented in a study of shared clonotypes between healthy human individuals. The J segment lost 10 bases and the V segment lost 6 bases, leaving 3 bases of the junction unmatched. The CDR3 sequence is 11 residues long. Germline-derived CDR1 and CDR2 are SNHLY and FYNNEI. Sequencing was performed with immunoSEQ multiplex PCR; in TCRdb, only in-frame clones are kept and a portion is missing. The sample has approximately 2.3 million clones; approximately 93% are singletons. This sequence joins TRBV2 and TRBJ2-1, with 7 bases fitting TRBD2. Sequencing used naive CD4+ T cells from PBMCs. Subset denoted: CD45RA+ positively selected. The sequence was collected from a man aged 18 to 35 in good health. Some clones in this sample may be carry-over from other donors' samples. CDR3 loop: CASRASGEQFF. The CDR3 nucleotides read TGTGCCAGCAGGGCTAGCGGAGAGCAGTTCTTC.